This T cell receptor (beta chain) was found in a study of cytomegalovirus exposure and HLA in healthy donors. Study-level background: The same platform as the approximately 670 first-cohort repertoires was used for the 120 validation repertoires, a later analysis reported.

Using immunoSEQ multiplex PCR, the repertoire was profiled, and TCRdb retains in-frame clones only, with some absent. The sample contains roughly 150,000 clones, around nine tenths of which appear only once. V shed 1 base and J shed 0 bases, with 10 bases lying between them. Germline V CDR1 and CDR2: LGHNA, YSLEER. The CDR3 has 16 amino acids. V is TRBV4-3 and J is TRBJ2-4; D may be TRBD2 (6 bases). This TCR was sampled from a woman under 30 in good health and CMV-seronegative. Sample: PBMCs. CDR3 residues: CASSQAAGIAKNIQYF. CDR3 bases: TGCGCCAGCAGCCAAGCTGCGGGGATAGCCAAAAACATTCAGTACTTC.